This record covers a single TCR beta chain. This clone was detected only once. There is no known antigen for this receptor. Base qualities are not provided; no much larger clone lies one nucleotide away. The data originate from a study of cytomegalovirus exposure and HLA in healthy donors (dated by TCRdb to the late 2010s). Study-level background: An earlier analysis of several hundred of the donors reported 276 Gb of sequence data and 117 million unique TCR beta sequences obtained from 150 million to 200 million T cells. About 310 gigabases of sequencing data and tens of millions of unique TCR sequences were included in an early release covering about 700 HLA-typed donors. The genetic ancestry cluster associated with self-reported Caucasian donors included 80% to 90% of the 300 to 400 genotyped donors. The study aimed to test whether signatures of past pathogen exposure could be identified by cataloging public T cell receptors. The study used immunosequencing to profile the T cell repertoires of approximately 630 subjects and linked those repertoires to cytomegalovirus serostatus. In addition to the first cohort of 500 to 850 subjects, a separate validation cohort of 120 different subjects was used. The study combined high-throughput TCR immunosequencing, statistical association of individual TCRs with disease status, and machine learning to predict cytomegalovirus infection status. To study patterns of TCR occurrence, a later analysis re-analyzed previously published TCR beta repertoires from 500 to 850 donors and added high-resolution HLA genotyping. The later analysis used no new phenotypic data to find candidate immune exposures, relying instead on TCR beta sequences and their occurrence across donors. In an earlier analysis of a few hundred of the donors, high-throughput TCR beta sequencing was used to judge whether each TCR beta V gene segment behaved as functional or pseudogenic. Donor age, sex, ethnicity and CMV serostatus were compiled alongside the repertoire data. Genome-wide SNP genotypes for about 65% of the 666 donors were used in a later genetic analysis, which treated that subset as a discovery cohort. All discovery cohort repertoires had been generated on a single sequencing platform. HLA typing covered class I and class II loci at four-digit resolution. Typing coverage varied by locus: roughly 620-640 donors for A, B, C, DRB1 and DQB1; around 560 for DQA1; over 600 for DPA1; under 490 for DPB1. Because of strong linkage in the cohort, five DR-DQ haplotypes were treated as single units for association and clustering. Among 398 genotyped donors of the cohort, an average of approximately 240,000 unique TCR beta nucleotide sequences were sequenced per donor, around 20% of them non-productive. What the authors observed across the whole study: According to a later genetic analysis, donors in an Asian-associated ancestry cluster had fewer N-insertions in productive TCRs than the roughly 660-donor mean. An association between a missense DCLRE1C variant and V-gene and J-gene trimming of TCR beta chains was found in a later genetic analysis and replicated in an independent cohort. In a later analysis, TCR association rates were found to vary across HLA loci, with the most associated TCRs seen for DRB1 alleles and the fewest for HLA-C alleles. When HLA alleles, especially DR and DQ, strongly co-occurred, TCR associations were difficult to assign to individual alleles. Cytomegalovirus status was reported to be diagnosed by the classifier with high specificity and sensitivity in both the original and validation cohorts. In a later analysis, HLA-associated TCR beta chains showed more clonal expansion and lower generation probabilities than non-associated chains that were equally common. A further reported finding was that TCR beta sequences accurately predicted the HLA-A and HLA-B alleles for most subjects in the first cohort. A later analysis found that most CMV-associated TCR beta chains appeared HLA-restricted, with HLA associations seemingly driven largely by CMV exposure. This cohort had only TCR beta chains sequenced, and the lack of alpha or paired-chain data limited which features could be detected. Some IMGT-functional V segments, including TRBV6-2 and TRBV6-3, could not be distinguished by the 87-base-pair reads and were therefore excluded. Roughly uniform sequencing depth across donors was assumed in presence/absence analyses, although this assumption may not hold. Immune exposure information for the cohort was limited to CMV serostatus. A later analysis reported that several top co-occurrence clusters appeared linked to parvovirus B19, influenza, CMV and Epstein-Barr virus. Because HLA typing was unavailable for some donors at each locus, only the typed subset was used in association tests. In an earlier analysis of 587 of the donors, most TCR beta V segments appeared in productive rearrangements about 90% or about 30% of the time, broadly matching IMGT annotations. Linkage disequilibrium might explain the correlated functional status among segregating V segments, but an unknown experimental factor could not be ruled out. While some public TCRs were present in many individuals, most TCR sequences turned up only very rarely across donors. A cluster of highly shared sequence variants was judged likely to represent a technical artifact of the sequencing pipeline. According to the authors, the approach could potentially be generalized to other disease states and immunological phenotypes. In vitro tests confirmed that a few of the cytomegalovirus-associated TCR beta chains recognize cytomegalovirus antigens. The earlier analysis of around 600 of the donors excluded approximately 15 rarely observed V segments, including chromosome 9 orphons, because counts were too low. The study listed over 150 TCR beta chains as associated with cytomegalovirus. At a false discovery rate of 0.05, a later analysis linked 16,951 TCR beta sequences to specific HLA alleles.

V is cut back by 3 bases and J by 8 bases, with 6 bases in the junction unmatched. From a lookup of the germline V gene (reference sequence), CDR1 and CDR2 are GTSNPN and SVGIG. Taken from cysteine to phenylalanine, the CDR3 has 13 residues. Only the CDR3 part of the read is kept: 39 bases, read in frame from the first base. Receptor libraries were prepared by the immunoSEQ multiplex PCR assay. The multiplex PCR relied on a mix of 60 forward primers for TCR Vbeta segments and 13 reverse primers for TCR Jbeta segments. A multiplex PCR assay on genomic DNA amplified the CDR3 region of rearranged TCR beta genes. On the Illumina HiSeq System, the amplified TCR beta libraries were sequenced as 87-base-pair reads. In the source study's methods: A later analysis counted about 80 million unique TCR beta chains across the 640 or so repertoires, and around 9.9 million of these chains were shared by at least two donors. A nearest-neighbor algorithm error-corrected the raw reads and collapsed the reads into unique sequences, merging closely related sequences to remove PCR and sequencing errors. V, D and J gene segments were assigned by aligning CDR3 sequences to IMGT reference sequences. For a sequence to be retained, at least a six-nucleotide match to both a V gene segment and a J gene segment was required. Rearrangements were called productive when the CDR3 lacked stop codons and stayed in frame with V and J; all others were non-productive. CDR3 was defined according to IMGT convention as the region running from the second conserved V-encoded cysteine to the conserved J-encoded phenylalanine. Sequences without an unambiguous match to a single V gene segment were excluded from the earlier analysis of about 630 of the donors. In an earlier analysis of almost 600 of the donors, a V segment was called functional when productive rearrangements were above 56.7%, and segregating when the standard deviation between donors exceeded 5%. A statistical classification framework was developed to diagnose cytomegalovirus status using the catalog of TCR beta chain sequences. In a later analysis, TCR nucleotide sequences were compared against IMGT/GENE-DB human TR gene sequences so that V and J genes could be assigned. The TCRdist pipeline was used in a later analysis to assign CDR3 sequences and most-parsimonious VDJ recombination scenarios. In a later analysis, each TCR beta chain was defined by its CDR3 amino acid sequence together with its V-gene family, and reads without a unique V-gene family were excluded. In a later analysis, nearly 600 highly shared, low-generation-probability nucleotide sequences were removed to address suspected cross-contamination and a sequencing artifact. For each public chain, a later analysis derived a clonal expansion index from normalized ranks of inferred template counts within each repertoire. A later analysis computed generation probabilities with a VDJ recombination model fitted to out-of-frame rearrangements, and checked the results against IGoR. A later analysis scored TCR-TCR, TCR-HLA and TCR-CMV co-occurrence with hypergeometric tests, applying a repertoire-size bias correction to TCR pairs. False discovery rates were estimated in a later analysis by permuting HLA or CMV assignments 20 times. In a later analysis, co-occurring TCRs were grouped using DBSCAN, and TCRdist sequence similarity was added for clustering within HLA-allele-positive subsets. Repertoires with fewer than 30,000 or more than 120,000 public chains were left out of co-occurrence clustering, as were a handful of repertoires with anomalous nucleotide sharing. Drawn from immuneACCESS, this table holds only the in-frame rearrangements with V and J called that TCRdb kept. Clones are partly lost; checked studies trace under half to an unresolved V gene and leave the rest unexplained. V, J and clone size were drawn from that table, and D and trimming were deduced from the DNA. The table for this sample lists tens of thousands of clones; more than 55% of them were counted only once. Of the sample, 4.5% to 7% is held by the ten largest clones.

In total, 666 healthy bone marrow donors made up the cohort. At the time of sampling, all cohort members were nominally healthy, though unrecorded immune exposures were likely present. The donor was CMV seropositive and was included in the group of some 290 seropositive cohort members. A peripheral blood sample was provided by each donor, and peripheral blood mononuclear cells were used for TCR beta sequencing. The Qiagen DNeasy Blood Extraction Kit was used to extract genomic DNA from the blood cell samples. The receptor chain draws on TRBV30 and TRBJ1-4; 7 bases in the junction line up with TRBD1. The TCR comes from a woman in her 30s in good health and CMV-seropositive. Sequencing used PBMCs. Read as DNA, the sequence is TGTGCCTGGAGACAACAGGGGATAGAAAAACTGTTTTTT. Translated, this gives CAWRQQGIEKLFF.